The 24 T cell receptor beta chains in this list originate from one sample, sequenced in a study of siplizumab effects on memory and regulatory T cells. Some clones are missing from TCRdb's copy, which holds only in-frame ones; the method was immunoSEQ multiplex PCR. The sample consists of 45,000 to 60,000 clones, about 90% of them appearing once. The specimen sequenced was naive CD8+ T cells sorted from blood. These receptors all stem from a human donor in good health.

The CDR3 coding sequence is TGTGCCAGCAGCTTAGTTGTGGGCGAAGCTAACTATGGCTACACCTTC. It codes for CASSLVVGEANYGYTF. The chain combines TRBV11-2 with TRBJ1-2; D is unresolved. Trimming took off 1 base at V and 0 bases at J, with 12 bases between the two ends. The germline V gene has CDR1 SGHAT and CDR2 FQNNGV. This CDR3 is built from 16 residues.

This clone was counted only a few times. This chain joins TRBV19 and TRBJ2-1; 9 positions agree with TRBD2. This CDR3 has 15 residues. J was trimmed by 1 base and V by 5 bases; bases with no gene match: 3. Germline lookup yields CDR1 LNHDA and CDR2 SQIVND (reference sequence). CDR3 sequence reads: CASSQTSGSYNEQFF. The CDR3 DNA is TGTGCCAGTAGTCAGACTAGCGGTTCCTACAATGAGCAGTTCTTC.

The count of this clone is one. The CDR3 spells CASSQGSGASGYTF. CDR3 nucleotide sequence: TGTGCCAGCAGCCAAGGTTCAGGAGCGTCCGGCTACACCTTC. This chain connects TRBV14 to TRBJ1-2, with D hard to call. Germline V gene sequence: CDR1 SGHDN, CDR2 FVKESK. Trimming left V 1 base short and J 8 bases short, with 14 bases between. The CDR3 sequence is 14 residues long. Looking up the rest from reference TRBV14 and TRBJ1-2 gives the full variable domain: EAGVTQFPSHSVIEKGQTVTLRCDPISGHDNLYWYRRVMGKEIKFLLHFVKESKQDESGMPNNRFLAERTGGTYSTLKVQPAELEDSGVYFCASSQGSGASGYTFGSGTRLTVV.

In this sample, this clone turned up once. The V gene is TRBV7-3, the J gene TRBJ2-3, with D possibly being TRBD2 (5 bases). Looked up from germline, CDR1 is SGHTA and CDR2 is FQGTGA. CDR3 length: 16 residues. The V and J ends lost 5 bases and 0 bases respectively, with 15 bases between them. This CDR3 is CASSPNSGFSTDTQYF. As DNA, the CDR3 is TGTGCCAGCAGCCCAAATTCGGGATTTAGCACAGATACGCAGTATTTT.

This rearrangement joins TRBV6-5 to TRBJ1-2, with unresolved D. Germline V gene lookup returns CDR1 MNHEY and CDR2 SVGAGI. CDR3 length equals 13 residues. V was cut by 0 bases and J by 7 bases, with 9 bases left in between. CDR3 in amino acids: CASSYSVVVGYTF. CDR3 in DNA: TGTGCCAGCAGTTACTCAGTGGTGGTTGGCTACACCTTC.

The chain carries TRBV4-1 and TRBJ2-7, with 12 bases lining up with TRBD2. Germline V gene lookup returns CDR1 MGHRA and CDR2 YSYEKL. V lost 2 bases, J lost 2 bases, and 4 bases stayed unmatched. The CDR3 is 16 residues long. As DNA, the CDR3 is TGCGCCAGCAGCCAAATAACTAGCGGGGGGACCTACGAGCAGTACTTC. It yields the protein CASSQITSGGTYEQYF.

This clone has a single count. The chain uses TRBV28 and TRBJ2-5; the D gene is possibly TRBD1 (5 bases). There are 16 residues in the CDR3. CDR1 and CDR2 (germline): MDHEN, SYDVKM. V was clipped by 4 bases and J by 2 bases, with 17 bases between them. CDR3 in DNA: TGTGCCAGCAGTTATGTGGGAAGGGGTATACAAGAGACCCAGTACTTC. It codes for CASSYVGRGIQETQYF. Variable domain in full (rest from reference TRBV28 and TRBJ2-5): DVKVTQSSRYLVKRTGEKVFLECVQDMDHENMFWYRQDPGLGLRLIYFSYDVKMKEKGDIPEGYSVSREKKERFSLILESASTNQTSMYLCASSYVGRGIQETQYFGPGTRLLVL.

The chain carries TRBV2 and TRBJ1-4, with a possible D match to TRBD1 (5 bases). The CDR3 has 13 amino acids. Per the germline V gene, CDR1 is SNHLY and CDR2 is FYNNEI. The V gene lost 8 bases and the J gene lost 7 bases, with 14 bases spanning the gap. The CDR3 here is CASGYLQGEKLFF. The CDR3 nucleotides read TGTGCCAGCGGTTATTTGCAGGGTGAAAAACTGTTTTTT.

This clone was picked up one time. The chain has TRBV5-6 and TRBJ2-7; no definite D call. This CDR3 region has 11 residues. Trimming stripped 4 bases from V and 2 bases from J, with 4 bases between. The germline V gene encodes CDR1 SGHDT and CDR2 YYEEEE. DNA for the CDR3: TGTGCCAGCAGCGGTCCCTACGAGCAGTACTTC. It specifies CASSGPYEQYF.

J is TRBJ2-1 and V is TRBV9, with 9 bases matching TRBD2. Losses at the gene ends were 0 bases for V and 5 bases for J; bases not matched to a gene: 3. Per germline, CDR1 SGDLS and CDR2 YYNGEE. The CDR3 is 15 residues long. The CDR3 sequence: CASSVGLAANNEQFF. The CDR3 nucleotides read TGTGCCAGCAGCGTAGGACTAGCGGCTAACAATGAGCAGTTCTTC.

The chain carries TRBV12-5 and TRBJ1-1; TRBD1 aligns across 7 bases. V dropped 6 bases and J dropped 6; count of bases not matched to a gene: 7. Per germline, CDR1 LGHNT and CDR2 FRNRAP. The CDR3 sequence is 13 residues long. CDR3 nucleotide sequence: TGTGCTAGTGGAACATGGACAGGCTCTGAAGCTTTCTTT. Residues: CASGTWTGSEAFF.

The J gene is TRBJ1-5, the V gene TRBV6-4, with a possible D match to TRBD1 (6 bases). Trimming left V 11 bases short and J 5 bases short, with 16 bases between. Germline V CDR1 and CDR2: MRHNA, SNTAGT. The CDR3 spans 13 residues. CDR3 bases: TGTGCCTTAAGATGGGGGGGCTATCAGCCCCAGCATTTT. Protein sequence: CALRWGGYQPQHF.

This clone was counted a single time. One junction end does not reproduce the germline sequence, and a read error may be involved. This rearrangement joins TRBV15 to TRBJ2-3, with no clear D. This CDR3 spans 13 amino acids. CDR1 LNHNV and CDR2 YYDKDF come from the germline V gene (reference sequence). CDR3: CATSRAVIDPWNF. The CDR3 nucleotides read TGTGCCACCAGCAGAGCCGTAATTGACCCATGGAATTTT.

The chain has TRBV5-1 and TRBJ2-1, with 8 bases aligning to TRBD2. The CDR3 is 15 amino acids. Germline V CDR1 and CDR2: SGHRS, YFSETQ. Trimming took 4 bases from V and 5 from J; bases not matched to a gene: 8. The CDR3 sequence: CASSTSGGENNEQFF. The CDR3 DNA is TGCGCCAGCAGCACTAGCGGAGGGGAGAACAATGAGCAGTTCTTC.

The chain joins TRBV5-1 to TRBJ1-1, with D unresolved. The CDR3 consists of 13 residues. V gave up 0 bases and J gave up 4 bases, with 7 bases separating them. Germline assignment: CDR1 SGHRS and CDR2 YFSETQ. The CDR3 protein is CASSLGHPTEAFF. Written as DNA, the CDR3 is TGCGCCAGCAGCTTGGGACACCCCACTGAAGCTTTCTTT. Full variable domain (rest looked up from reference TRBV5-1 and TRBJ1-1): KAGVTQTPRYLIKTRGQQVTLSCSPISGHRSVSWYQQTPGQGLQFLFEYFSETQRNKGNFPGRFSGRQFSNSRSEMNVSTLELGDSALYLCASSLGHPTEAFFGQGTRLTVV.

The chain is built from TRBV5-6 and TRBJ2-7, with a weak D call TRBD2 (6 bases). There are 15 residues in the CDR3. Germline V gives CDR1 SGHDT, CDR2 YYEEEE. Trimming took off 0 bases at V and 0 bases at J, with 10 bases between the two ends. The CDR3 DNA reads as TGTGCCAGCAGCTTGGTGGGACTTAGCTCCTACGAGCAGTACTTC. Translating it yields CASSLVGLSSYEQYF.

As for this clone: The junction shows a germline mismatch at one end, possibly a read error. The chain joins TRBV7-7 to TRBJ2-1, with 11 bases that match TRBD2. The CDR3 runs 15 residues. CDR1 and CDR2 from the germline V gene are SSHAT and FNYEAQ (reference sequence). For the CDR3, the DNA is TGTGCTAGCAGCTTTACTAGCGGGAGTGGGAATGAGCAGTTCTTC. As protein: CASSFTSGSGNEQFF.

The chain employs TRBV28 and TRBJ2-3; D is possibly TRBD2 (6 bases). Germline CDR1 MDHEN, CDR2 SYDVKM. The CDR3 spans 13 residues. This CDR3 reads CAEGPRQADTQYF. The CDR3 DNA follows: TGTGCGGAGGGGCCCCGTCAGGCAGATACGCAGTATTTT.

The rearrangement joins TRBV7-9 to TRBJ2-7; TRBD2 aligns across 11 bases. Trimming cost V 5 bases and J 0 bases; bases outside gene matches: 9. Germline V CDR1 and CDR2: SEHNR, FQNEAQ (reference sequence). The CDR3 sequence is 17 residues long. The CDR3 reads CASSGASGGYDSYEQYF. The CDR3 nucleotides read TGTGCCAGCAGCGGGGCTAGCGGGGGGTACGACTCCTACGAGCAGTACTTC.

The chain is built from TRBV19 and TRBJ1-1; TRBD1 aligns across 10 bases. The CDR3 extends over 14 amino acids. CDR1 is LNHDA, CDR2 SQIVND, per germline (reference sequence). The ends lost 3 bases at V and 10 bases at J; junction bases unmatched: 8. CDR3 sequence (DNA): TGTGCCAGTAGTATCGACGGGACAGGGGACCCAGCTTTCTTT. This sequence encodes CASSIDGTGDPAFF.

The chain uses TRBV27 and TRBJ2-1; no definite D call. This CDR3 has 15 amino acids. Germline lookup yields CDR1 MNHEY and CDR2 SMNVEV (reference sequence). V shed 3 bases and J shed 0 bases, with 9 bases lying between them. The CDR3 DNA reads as TGTGCCAGCAGTTTTTCCCCAAGCTCCTACAATGAGCAGTTCTTC. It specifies CASSFSPSSYNEQFF.

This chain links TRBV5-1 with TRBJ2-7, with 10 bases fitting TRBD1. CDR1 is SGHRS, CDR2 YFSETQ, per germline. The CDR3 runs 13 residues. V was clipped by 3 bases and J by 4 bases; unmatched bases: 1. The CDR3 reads CASSWTGGYEQYF. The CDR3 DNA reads TGCGCCAGCAGCTGGACAGGGGGTTACGAGCAGTACTTC.

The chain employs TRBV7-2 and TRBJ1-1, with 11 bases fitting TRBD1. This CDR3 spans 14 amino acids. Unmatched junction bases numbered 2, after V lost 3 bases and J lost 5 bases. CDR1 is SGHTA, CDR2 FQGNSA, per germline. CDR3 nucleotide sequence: TGTGCCAGCAGCTTTTGGGACAGGGGGACTGAAGCTTTCTTT. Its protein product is CASSFWDRGTEAFF.

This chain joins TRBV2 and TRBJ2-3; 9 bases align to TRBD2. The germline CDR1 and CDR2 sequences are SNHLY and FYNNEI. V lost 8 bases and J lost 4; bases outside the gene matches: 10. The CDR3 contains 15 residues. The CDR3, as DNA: TGTGCCAGCTCCGAGGGGGCGGGAGGGCCAGATACGCAGTATTTT. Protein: CASSEGAGGPDTQYF.